The T cell receptor (beta chain) under discussion was sequenced for a study of B cell selection in AIRE deficiency. Study observations and caveats: Tconv and Treg cells from AIRE-deficient patients resembled healthy donors in TCRBV usage, CDR3 length and diversity. TCRbeta-only data showed under 45% of shared healthy Treg sequences in healthy Tconv. About 30% of healthy-shared Treg TCRbeta sequences appeared in patient Tconv cells.

Assay: immunoSEQ multiplex PCR; the TCRdb copy retains only in-frame clones and omits some. The data hold some 25,000 clones, with approximately 97% observed a single time. This clone appeared a single time. Its antigen is currently unknown. V dropped 5 bases and J dropped 2 bases, with 10 bases sitting between them. Germline CDR1 SGHRS, CDR2 YFSETQ. The CDR3 extends over 13 amino acids. The sorted conventional CD4 T cells were gated as CD4+CD127+. Sequences were obtained from conventional CD4+ T cells sorted from PBMCs. The clonotype was recovered from a human donor with AIRE deficiency. The V call is TRBV5-1, the J call TRBJ1-1, with D possibly TRBD1 on 5 matching bases. This CDR3 reads CASRKDTNTEAFF. CDR3 in DNA: TGCGCCAGCAGGAAGGACACCAACACTGAAGCTTTCTTT.